The present TCR beta chain was sequenced within a study of T-cell memory formation after mild COVID-19 (dated by TCRdb to 2020 to 2022). About the study as a whole: TCR sequence clusters from the two donors were largely donor specific. Two young, previously healthy adult volunteers, one female and one male, were included in the cohort. In a couple of donors, T-cell clones that expanded and contracted after mild COVID-19 were followed by sequencing TCRalpha and TCRbeta repertoires longitudinally.

A word on this clonotype: The antigen this receptor binds is unknown. Base qualities are missing; no much larger clone stands one base away.

Ficoll-Paque density gradient centrifugation was the method used to isolate PBMCs. Overall results and qualifications from the work: Clones that contracted from day 15 to 85 showed balanced CD4/CD8 phenotypes, whereas a second wave of clones that expanded from day 15 to 37 leaned towards CD4+. Some responding clones were detected in pre-infection memory, which suggested that pre-existing cross-reactive memory T cells had joined the SARS-CoV-2 response. Contracting CD4+ clones were located mainly in the CM and EM memory subsets, whereas CD8+ clones were found to be enriched in EMRA. SARS-CoV-2 specificity of the second-wave clones peaking on day 37 was not confirmed. Only a couple of mild cases were covered in the study, and larger cohorts including severe cases with pre-infection samples were considered necessary.

Trimming takes 3 bases off V and 0 bases off J; junction bases not matched to a gene: 11. The CDR3 holds 17 amino acids from the cysteine to the phenylalanine. Left in the record is the CDR3 DNA by itself, 51 bases read in frame from the first base. The germline V gene gives CDR1 as MGHRA and CDR2 as YSYEKL. The sequencing machine was an Illumina NovaSeq 6000. TCRalpha and TCRbeta cDNA libraries were constructed by 5'RACE with constant-segment primers, with sample barcodes and unique molecular identifiers being introduced. RNA was extracted from every sample with Trizol reagent. Library amplification was performed in two PCR steps, and a second sample barcode and Illumina TruSeq adapters were introduced in the second step. Sequencing of the libraries was done on an Illumina NovaSeq, producing 2 x 150 bp paired-end reads. The paper's data handling went like this. Demultiplexing of reads and collapsing into UMI-guided consensus sequences were performed with migec v1.2.7. With mixcr v2.1.11, UMI consensuses were aligned to TRA and TRB V and J templates and assembled into clonotypes. Clonotypes were classified as expanded or contracted when called significant by both edgeR and NoisET, with noise models trained on biological replicates. For edgeR calls, a false discovery rate-adjusted p below 0.01 and a log2 fold-change threshold of 1 were applied. As an exploratory analysis of dynamics, max-normalized trajectories of the 1000 most abundant clonotypes were examined by PCA with hierarchical clustering. Each responding clone was given a CD4 or CD8 phenotype based on the CD4+ and CD8+ repertoires, which had been sequenced separately. TCRdb passed the public sequencing reads through fastp at Q25 and MiXCR, retaining productive beta sequences. Rows are combined by CDR3 protein, so each entry shows the most common genes and DNA. TCRdb's processing, not the authors', yielded these V and J calls. The sample table lists about 110,000 distinct CDR3 sequences, over 15% of them with a count of one. The ten largest account for around 28% of the sample.

The sequenced material came from PBMCs or a T cell subset sorted from them (not recorded which). The V and J genes are TRBV4-1 and TRBJ2-7; 7 central nucleotides agree with TRBD1. This TCR came from an adult woman who had mild COVID-19 (a few samples of this study predate the infection). The sample titles of this study are shuffled in the database, so cell type and time point are left out; the donor was told from shared clones. The CDR3 in this case is CASSQGNRGTNSYEQYF. The DNA sequence reads TGCGCCAGCAGCCAGGGTAACAGGGGCACAAACTCCTACGAGCAGTACTTC.